These 25 T cell receptor beta chains came from one sample sequenced in a study of blood T cell repertoires in COVID-19. Assay used: immunoSEQ multiplex PCR; TCRdb lists only in-frame clones, some missing. Of 140,000 to 150,000 clones detected, around 86% appear once; the ten largest clones hold more than 6.5%. The material sequenced was peripheral blood. The receptors here all came from a human donor in a cohort sampled during active COVID-19.

In its sample, this clone was seen once. The rearrangement joins TRBV7-8 to TRBJ2-2, with a weak D call TRBD1 (6 bases). The V gene's germline CDR1 is SGHVS and CDR2 FQNEAQ. CDR3 length: 15 amino acids. The V gene lost 5 bases and the J gene lost 4 bases, with 14 bases spanning the gap. CDR3 region: CASSVTGPGTGELFF. The DNA of the CDR3 is TGTGCCAGCAGCGTTACAGGGCCGGGCACCGGGGAGCTGTTTTTT.

The chain has TRBV7-2 and TRBJ1-2; no definite D call. Germline CDR1 and CDR2: SGHTA and FQGNSA. The CDR3 extends over 15 amino acids. V was shortened by 4 bases and J by 4 bases, with 16 bases between the two germline ends. Here the CDR3 DNA reads TGTGCCAGCAGCTCCTACAATAATGAGGGCTATGGCTACACCTTC. It encodes CASSSYNNEGYGYTF.

This sequence joins TRBV28 and TRBJ1-5; 9 positions match TRBD1. CDR3 length: 16 residues. Germline V CDR1 and CDR2: MDHEN, SYDVKM. J was trimmed by 6 bases and V by 6 bases; bases with no gene match: 12. The CDR3 DNA follows: TGTGCCAGCAGCCGAATTACCGGGACAGGGCCTCAGCCCCAGCATTTT. This encodes CASSRITGTGPQPQHF. The variable domain in full, completed from reference TRBV28 and TRBJ1-5, reads DVKVTQSSRYLVKRTGEKVFLECVQDMDHENMFWYRQDPGLGLRLIYFSYDVKMKEKGDIPEGYSVSREKKERFSLILESASTNQTSMYLCASSRITGTGPQPQHFGDGTRLSIL.

This chain joins TRBV3-1 (or the pseudogene TRBV3-2) and TRBJ2-3; weak D call: TRBD1 (5 bases). This CDR3 is built from 14 residues. Trimming cost V 3 bases and J 4 bases, with 11 bases left between them. The germline gives CDR1 LGHDT, CDR2 YNNKEL (reference sequence). CDR3 in amino acids: CASSQQGFADTQYF. CDR3 coding DNA: TGTGCCAGCAGCCAGCAGGGTTTCGCAGATACGCAGTATTTT.

This clone was recorded only once. The chain couples TRBV24-1 to TRBJ2-5; TRBD2 aligns across 11 bases. This CDR3 is 13 amino acids long. Germline V gene sequence: CDR1 KGHDR, CDR2 SFDVKD. The V and J ends lost 3 bases and 13 bases, in that order; junction bases with no gene match: 6. In nucleotides, the CDR3 is TGTGCCACCAGTGATCAACTAGCGGGGGCTTGGTACTTC. Encoded protein: CATSDQLAGAWYF.

The chain links TRBV5-5 to TRBJ1-5; tentative D call: TRBD1 (6 bases). The germline gives CDR1 SGHKS, CDR2 YYEKEE (reference sequence). V lost 0 bases, J lost 5 bases, and 6 bases lay in between. The CDR3 consists of 13 residues. In nucleotides, the CDR3 is TGTGCCAGCAGCTTGGCAGGGGATCAGCCCCAGCATTTT. Protein: CASSLAGDQPQHF. Supplemented by reference TRBV5-5 and TRBJ1-5, the full variable domain reads DAGVTQSPTHLIKTRGQQVTLRCSPISGHKSVSWYQQVLGQGPQFIFQYYEKEERGRGNFPDRFSARQFPNYSSELNVNALLLGDSALYLCASSLAGDQPQHFGDGTRLSIL.

This clone has just a few counts. V and J are TRBV5-6 and TRBJ1-2; no firm D call. Trimming left V 4 bases short and J 8 bases short, with 12 bases between. The V gene's germline CDR1 is SGHDT and CDR2 YYEEEE. The CDR3 consists of 12 residues. The CDR3 coding sequence is TGTGCCAGCAGCGAGGGTCTCAGCGGCTACACCTTC. Protein product: CASSEGLSGYTF.

The chain employs TRBV4-2 and TRBJ2-7; D may be TRBD2 (6 bases). This CDR3 spans 16 amino acids. The V gene's germline CDR1 is LGHNA and CDR2 YNFKEQ. Deletions cut 1 base from V and 4 bases from J, with 17 bases between. The CDR3 DNA is TGTGCCAGCAGCCAAGGGGGCGGGACCACCCTTTACGAGCAGTACTTC. Translation gives CASSQGGGTTLYEQYF.

The gene calls are TRBV7-2 and TRBJ2-7, with D hard to call. Per the germline V gene, CDR1 is SGHTA and CDR2 is FQGNSA. Trimming cost V 1 base and J 4 bases, with 11 bases left between them. The CDR3 extends over 14 amino acids. The CDR3: CASSLDIRRYEQYF. The CDR3, as DNA: TGTGCCAGCAGCTTAGACATCCGGCGGTACGAGCAGTACTTC.

The CDR3 DNA sequence: TGCGCCAGCAGCGGAGGGCGTAGTCCCTACAATGAGCAGTTCTTC. Translating it yields CASSGGRSPYNEQFF. This chain joins TRBV5-1 and TRBJ2-1; possibly TRBD2 for D (6 bases). Trimming removed 4 bases from V and 2 bases from J, with 13 bases in between. Germline CDR1 and CDR2: SGHRS and YFSETQ. The CDR3 contains 15 residues.

The V and J genes are TRBV7-6 and TRBJ2-5; TRBD1 matches at 7 bases. The CDR3 consists of 15 residues. With V trimmed by 5 bases and J by 6 bases, 12 bases remained unmatched. Germline V gene data show CDR1 as SGHVS and CDR2 as FNYEAQ. The chain's CDR3 is CASSPQGLVMKTQYF. CDR3 nucleotides: TGTGCCAGCAGCCCACAGGGGTTAGTAATGAAGACCCAGTACTTC. Filled out from reference TRBV7-6 and TRBJ2-5, the complete variable domain reads GAGVSQSPRYKVTKRGQDVALRCDPISGHVSLYWYRQALGQGPEFLTYFNYEAQQDKSGLPNDRFSAERPEGSISTLTIQRTEQRDSAMYRCASSPQGLVMKTQYFGPGTRLLVL.

Worth noting for this clone: This sample includes further DNA sequences coding for the same CDR3. This rearrangement joins TRBV6-2 or TRBV6-3 to TRBJ2-7; D uncertain. The germline V gene encodes CDR1 MNHEY and CDR2 SVGEGT. With 2 bases removed from V and 4 bases from J, the gap between germline ends came to 6 bases. There are 12 residues in the CDR3. The CDR3 protein is CASSYSRYEQYF. The CDR3 DNA sequence: TGTGCCAGCAGTTACAGCAGGTACGAGCAGTACTTC.

The gene calls are TRBV3-1 (or the pseudogene TRBV3-2) and TRBJ2-2; D uncertain. V lost 1 base and J lost 2, with 23 bases in between. Germline CDR1 and CDR2: LGHDT and YNNKEL (reference sequence). The CDR3 consists of 20 residues. The CDR3 loop is CASSQVWYAVGQSNTGELFF. CDR3 coding DNA: TGTGCCAGCAGCCAAGTATGGTACGCGGTTGGTCAGTCCAACACCGGGGAGCTGTTTTTT.

The DNA for the CDR3 is TGTGCCAGCAGTTACTCGCAGGGGGCCCTCGAGCAGTACTTC. Translated, it gives CASSYSQGALEQYF. This chain connects TRBV6-2 or TRBV6-3 to TRBJ2-7; 8 nucleotides agree with TRBD1. In germline, CDR1 is MNHEY, CDR2 SVGEGT. The CDR3 contains 14 residues. V dropped 0 bases and J dropped 6; count of bases not matched to a gene: 4.

J is TRBJ2-7 and V is TRBV19; 11 bases are a match to TRBD2. The length of the CDR3 is 16 residues. Germline values: CDR1 LNHDA, CDR2 SQIVND (reference sequence). The V segment lost 3 bases and the J segment 5 bases; nucleotides outside the gene matches: 9. The CDR3 spells CASSISTSGIRNEQYF. The CDR3 coding sequence is TGTGCCAGTAGTATCTCGACTAGCGGGATTCGAAACGAGCAGTACTTC.

This chain connects TRBV15 to TRBJ2-3, with no clear D. V lost 6 bases to trimming and J lost 2 bases, with 6 bases between them. Germline CDR1 reads LNHNV; CDR2 reads YYDKDF (reference sequence). CDR3 length equals 12 residues. The CDR3 DNA follows: TGTGCCACCAGAATAAACACAGATACGCAGTATTTT. This sequence encodes CATRINTDTQYF.

V gene TRBV6-5 combines with J gene TRBJ1-1; 9 bases agree with TRBD1. The V and J ends lost 6 bases and 3 bases, in that order; junction bases with no gene match: 5. Looked up from germline, CDR1 is MNHEY and CDR2 is SVGAGI. The CDR3 loop spans 14 amino acids. CDR3 sequence (DNA): TGTGCCAGCAGCGGGACAGGGAAGCACACTGAAGCTTTCTTT. As protein: CASSGTGKHTEAFF.

The chain couples TRBV7-9 to TRBJ2-1; 9 bases match TRBD1. J was trimmed by 5 bases and V by 4 bases; bases with no gene match: 3. This CDR3 has 14 residues. Germline CDR1 is SEHNR and CDR2 is FQNEAQ (reference sequence). In DNA, the CDR3 is TGTGCCAGCAGCTCGGACAGGGGACACAATGAGCAGTTCTTC. Its translation: CASSSDRGHNEQFF.

The chain employs TRBV6-5 and TRBJ2-1, with D possibly TRBD2 on 6 matching bases. Deletions cut 3 bases from V and 8 bases from J, with 14 bases between. The CDR3 is made up of 14 amino acids. The germline gives CDR1 MNHEY, CDR2 SVGAGI. The CDR3 DNA reads as TGTGCCAGCAGTTATGTCGGGAGCATCTATGAGCAGTTCTTC. Amino acid sequence: CASSYVGSIYEQFF.

The rearrangement joins TRBV11-2 to TRBJ2-7; 7 bases are shared with TRBD1. The CDR3 sequence is 14 residues long. V shed 3 bases and J 2 bases; nucleotides not matched to a gene: 4. Germline CDR1 is SGHAT and CDR2 is FQNNGV. The CDR3 region is CASSLGDSTYEQYF. In DNA form, the CDR3 reads TGTGCCAGCAGCTTGGGGGACAGCACCTACGAGCAGTACTTC.

This chain links TRBV6-2 or TRBV6-3 with TRBJ2-1; 13 nucleotides line up with TRBD2. The CDR3 sequence is 16 residues long. Germline loops: CDR1 MNHEY, CDR2 SVGEGT. The V and J ends lost 6 bases and 5 bases, in that order; junction bases with no gene match: 7. This chain's CDR3 is CASSLPGLAGDNEQFF. As DNA, the CDR3 is TGTGCCAGCAGCCTTCCAGGACTAGCGGGAGACAATGAGCAGTTCTTC.

V gene TRBV18 combines with J gene TRBJ2-1; D remains ambiguous. The CDR3 loop spans 14 amino acids. Looked up from germline, CDR1 is KGHSH and CDR2 is LQKENI. V was pared by 4 bases and J by 4 bases, with 11 bases between. The CDR3 nucleotides are TGTGCCAGCTCACTCACCGCAGATTACAATGAGCAGTTCTTC. Its translation is CASSLTADYNEQFF.

The rearrangement uses TRBV5-5 and TRBJ2-5; D may be TRBD1 (6 bases). V was cut by 4 bases and J by 1 base, with 8 bases left in between. Germline-derived CDR1 and CDR2 are SGHKS and YYEKEE (reference sequence). The CDR3 runs 13 residues. This CDR3 is CASSGTSQETQYF. DNA of the CDR3: TGTGCCAGCAGCGGGACATCCCAAGAGACCCAGTACTTC.

V usage is TRBV7-9 and J usage is TRBJ2-7; D may be TRBD2 (5 bases). Per germline, CDR1 SEHNR and CDR2 FQNEAQ (reference sequence). V was shortened by 1 base and J by 2 bases, with 9 bases between the two germline ends. This CDR3 has 14 amino acids. CDR3 DNA: TGTGCCAGCAGCTTAGTCCTAGCTCCCTACGAGCAGTACTTC. As protein: CASSLVLAPYEQYF.

The rearrangement joins TRBV19 to TRBJ2-7; D might be TRBD2 (5 bases). From germline, CDR1 is LNHDA and CDR2 SQIVND (reference sequence). The CDR3 has 13 residues. The V end lost 3 bases, the J end lost 2 bases, and 8 bases lay between the germline ends. For the CDR3, the DNA is TGTGCCAGTAGTATCGGGATCCCCTACGAGCAGTACTTC. Translating gives CASSIGIPYEQYF.